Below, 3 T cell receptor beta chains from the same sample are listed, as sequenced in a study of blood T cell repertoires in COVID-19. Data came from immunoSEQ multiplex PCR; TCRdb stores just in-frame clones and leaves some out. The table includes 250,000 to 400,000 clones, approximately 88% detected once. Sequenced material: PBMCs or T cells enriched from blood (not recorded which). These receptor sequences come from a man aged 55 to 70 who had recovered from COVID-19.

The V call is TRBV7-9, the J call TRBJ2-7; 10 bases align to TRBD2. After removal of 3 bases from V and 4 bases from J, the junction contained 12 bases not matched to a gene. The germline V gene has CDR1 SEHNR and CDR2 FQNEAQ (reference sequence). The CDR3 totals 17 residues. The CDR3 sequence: CASSLWSGRAASYEQYF. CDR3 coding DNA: TGTGCCAGCAGCTTGTGGAGCGGGAGGGCCGCGTCGTACGAGCAGTACTTC.

In nucleotides, the CDR3 is TGTGCCAGCAGCCTTTTGGGGCCCGCTAGCGGGAGAGGCGAGCAGTACTTC. Amino acid sequence: CASSLLGPASGRGEQYF. This rearrangement joins TRBV4-2 to TRBJ2-7; 10 bases map to TRBD2. The CDR3 has 17 amino acids. Trimming cost V 4 bases and J 6 bases; bases outside gene matches: 15. Germline assignment: CDR1 LGHNA and CDR2 YNFKEQ.

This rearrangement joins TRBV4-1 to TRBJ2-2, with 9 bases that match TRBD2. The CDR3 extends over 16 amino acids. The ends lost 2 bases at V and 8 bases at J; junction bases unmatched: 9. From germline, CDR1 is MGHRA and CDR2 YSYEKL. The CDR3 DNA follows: TGCGCCAGCAGCCAACTCGGGACTAGCATATCGGGGGAGCTGTTTTTT. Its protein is CASSQLGTSISGELFF.